Listed here are 19 T cell receptor beta chains from one sample, sequenced in a study of identical twins (dated by TCRdb to between 2015 and 2016). Library preparation employed 5' RACE. Sequenced on an Illumina HiSeq 2000. TCRdb reprocessing: public reads trimmed at Q25 with fastp, clones called with MiXCR, in-frame beta chains kept. Rows are unified per CDR3 protein, each entry keeping the most common DNA and genes. The sample records around 250,000 distinct CDR3 sequences, over 5% of which are singletons. The ten largest clones represent roughly 15% of the sample. The data also belong to a second study, concerning T cells expressing NK-cell markers.

Input material: CD8+ T cells sorted from blood. These receptors were taken from a young woman in good health.

This clonotype came up a few times. This sequence joins TRBV7-9 and TRBJ2-7; the D gene is possibly TRBD2 (6 bases). Trimming shortened V by 3 bases and J by 2 bases, and 14 bases separated the two germline ends. The CDR3 is made up of 15 amino acids. Germline values: CDR1 SEHNR, CDR2 FQNEAQ (reference sequence). DNA for the CDR3: TGTGCCAGCAGCTTCTTGGCTAGCGAACCCTACGAGCAGTACTTC. Amino acid sequence: CASSFLASEPYEQYF. Combining the CDR3 with reference TRBV7-9 and TRBJ2-7 gives the whole variable domain DTGVSQNPRHKITKRGQNVTFRCDPISEHNRLYWYRQTLGQGPEFLTYFQNEAQLEKSRLLSDRFSAERPKGSFSTLEIQRTEQGDSAMYLCASSFLASEPYEQYFGPGTRLTVT.

The chain carries TRBV4-1 and TRBJ2-1; 14 bases are a match to TRBD2. Germline lookup yields CDR1 MGHRA and CDR2 YSYEKL. The CDR3 is 21 amino acids. Losses at the gene ends were 4 bases for V and 3 bases for J; bases not matched to a gene: 17. The DNA for the CDR3 is TGCGCCAGCAGCCTACAGTACACGAGACTAGCGGGGGGGCGCCACTACAATGAGCAGTTCTTC. Protein sequence: CASSLQYTRLAGGRHYNEQFF.

The V gene is TRBV6-5, the J gene TRBJ2-7; TRBD1 matches 8 bases. CDR3 size: 13 residues. CDR1 and CDR2 from the germline V gene are MNHEY and SVGAGI. V shed 3 bases, J shed 6 bases, and the junction held 4 bases outside the gene matches. The DNA for the CDR3 is TGTGCCAGCAGTTATGGACAGGGAGGCGAGCAGTACTTC. As protein: CASSYGQGGEQYF.

This clonotype was found many times. The chain uses TRBV29-1 and TRBJ2-3; D remains unclear. CDR3 length: 13 residues. Germline loops: CDR1 SQVTM, CDR2 ANQGSEA. V was clipped by 3 bases and J by 2 bases, with 9 bases between them. CDR3 sequence reads: CSVDASSTDTQYF. As DNA, the CDR3 is TGCAGCGTTGATGCATCCTCCACAGATACGCAGTATTTT.

This clonotype was found many times. The chain has TRBV12-3 or TRBV12-4 and TRBJ2-3, with D maybe TRBD1 (6 bases). The V end was cut by 6 bases, the J end by 1 base, with 14 bases between. The CDR3 is 15 amino acids. CDR3 residues: CASRLTGLGTDTQYF. CDR3 bases: TGTGCCAGCAGACTGACAGGTCTCGGCACAGATACGCAGTATTTT.

This clonotype showed up just a few times. The V and J genes are TRBV29-1 and TRBJ2-1; 9 nucleotides agree with TRBD1. The CDR3 is made up of 15 amino acids. V gave up 4 bases and J gave up 8 bases; unmatched junction bases: 12. CDR1 and CDR2 from the germline V gene are SQVTM and ANQGSEA. Here the CDR3 reads CSVVIRGTGFYEQFF. In DNA form, the CDR3 reads TGCAGCGTTGTGATTAGGGGGACAGGGTTTTATGAGCAGTTCTTC.

The sample holds a few counts of this clonotype. The chain joins TRBV11-1 to TRBJ2-1; TRBD2 agrees at 11 bases. CDR1 and CDR2 from the germline V gene are SGHAT and FQDESV (reference sequence). The V gene end was trimmed by 7 bases and the J gene end by 0 bases; junction bases not matched to a gene: 17. This CDR3 has 20 amino acids. In DNA form, the CDR3 reads TGTGCCAGCATCAGGAGTCCGGGACTAGCGGCACTAAGCTCCTACAATGAGCAGTTCTTC. As protein: CASIRSPGLAALSSYNEQFF. Full variable domain (outside the CDR3, taken from reference TRBV11-1 and TRBJ2-1): EAEVAQSPRYKITEKSQAVAFWCDPISGHATLYWYRQILGQGPELLVQFQDESVVDDSQLPKDRFSAERLKGVDSTLKIQPAELGDSAMYLCASIRSPGLAALSSYNEQFFGPGTRLTVL.

This clonotype was recorded at least ten times. The rearrangement uses TRBV14 and TRBJ2-2; D not certain. CDR3 length: 13 residues. CDR1 is SGHDN and CDR2 is FVKESK in the germline V gene. With 0 bases removed from V and 10 bases from J, the gap between germline ends came to 9 bases. CDR3 DNA sequence: TGTGCCAGCAGCCAAGATCTTTGGAAGGAGCTGTTTTTT. Residues: CASSQDLWKELFF.

J is TRBJ2-7 and V is TRBV19; 8 bases map to TRBD1. The V segment lost 7 bases and the J segment 4 bases; nucleotides outside the gene matches: 9. Germline CDR1 and CDR2: LNHDA and SQIVND (reference sequence). The CDR3 spans 14 residues. This CDR3 reads CASTAGQAGYEQYF. As DNA, the CDR3 is TGTGCCAGTACCGCGGGACAGGCAGGGTACGAGCAGTACTTC.

The chain has TRBV3-1 and TRBJ1-5, with D unclear. The germline V gene encodes CDR1 LGHDT and CDR2 YNNKEL (reference sequence). This CDR3 is 14 amino acids long. With 1 base removed from V and 8 bases from J, the gap between germline ends came to 12 bases. The CDR3 protein is CASSQGSGNEPQHF. The CDR3 DNA reads TGTGCCAGCAGCCAAGGTTCTGGTAATGAGCCCCAGCATTTT.

CDR3 DNA sequence: TGTGCCAGCACCCTAGGGGGTCAGCCCCAGCATTTT. The encoded protein is CASTLGGQPQHF. The rearrangement links TRBV12-3 or TRBV12-4 to TRBJ1-5, with D possibly TRBD1 on 6 matching bases. The V and J ends lost 7 bases and 6 bases respectively, with 10 bases between them. The length of the CDR3 is 12 residues.

There are many counts of this clonotype. V gene TRBV5-1 combines with J gene TRBJ1-1, with a possible D match to TRBD1 (6 bases). This CDR3 has 13 amino acids. CDR1 and CDR2 from the germline V gene are SGHRS and YFSETQ. Trimming shortened V by 1 base and J by 8 bases, and 12 bases separated the two germline ends. CDR3 residues: CASSLLGGREAFF. As DNA, the CDR3 is TGCGCCAGCAGCTTGTTGGGGGGGCGAGAAGCTTTCTTT.

In its sample, this clonotype was seen many times. The chain has TRBV4-3 and TRBJ1-2, with TRBD1 matching over 7 bases. The germline gives CDR1 LGHNA, CDR2 YSLEER. Trimming cost V 4 bases and J 6 bases; bases outside gene matches: 14. This CDR3 has 16 amino acids. The CDR3 reads CASSPPLQGRRNGYTF. CDR3 sequence (DNA): TGCGCCAGCAGCCCGCCTTTACAGGGGAGGAGAAATGGCTACACCTTC.

Ten or more counts support this clonotype. CDR3 amino acids: CASTYNFGNEQFF. The DNA of the CDR3 is TGTGCCAGCACCTATAATTTTGGCAATGAGCAGTTCTTC. The chain is built from TRBV7-9 and TRBJ2-1; D is uncertain. Looked up from germline, CDR1 is SEHNR and CDR2 is FQNEAQ (reference sequence). This CDR3 comprises 13 residues. The V end was cut by 7 bases, the J end by 6 bases, with 13 bases between.

This clonotype was picked up a small number of times. This rearrangement joins TRBV19 to TRBJ2-7; a weak D match, TRBD1 (5 bases). Trimming stripped 6 bases from V and 4 bases from J, with 10 bases between. Germline V lookup: CDR1 LNHDA, CDR2 SQIVND (reference sequence). The CDR3 is 12 amino acids. Here the CDR3 reads CASRRGPYEQYF. In DNA, the CDR3 is TGTGCCAGTAGAAGGGGCCCATACGAGCAGTACTTC.

This rearrangement joins TRBV6-5 to TRBJ2-7, with TRBD2 matching over 8 bases. This CDR3 spans 15 amino acids. V shed 0 bases and J 0 bases; nucleotides not matched to a gene: 1. Germline CDR1 is MNHEY and CDR2 is SVGAGI. CDR3 DNA sequence: TGTGCCAGCAGTTACTCAAGCGGGAGCTCCTACGAGCAGTACTTC. This encodes CASSYSSGSSYEQYF.

This clonotype was found many times. The rearrangement joins TRBV7-2 to TRBJ1-1; D gene uncertain. CDR3 length equals 13 residues. From germline, CDR1 is SGHTA and CDR2 FQGNSA. V lost 1 base and J 11 bases, leaving 14 bases between the germline ends. CDR3 in amino acids: CASSLVVGREAFF. As DNA, the CDR3 is TGTGCCAGCAGCTTAGTTGTAGGTCGAGAGGCTTTCTTT. Based on the CDR3 plus reference TRBV7-2 and TRBJ1-1, the full variable domain is GAGVSQSPSNKVTEKGKDVELRCDPISGHTALYWYRQSLGQGLEFLIYFQGNSAPDKSGLPSDRFSAERTGGSVSTLTIQRTQQEDSAVYLCASSLVVGREAFFGQGTRLTVV.

This clonotype has ten or more counts. The chain links TRBV7-6 to TRBJ2-7, with 10 bases matching TRBD2. The CDR3 has 15 amino acids. The J segment lost 4 bases and the V segment lost 1 base, leaving 4 bases of the junction unmatched. Germline V gives CDR1 SGHVS, CDR2 FNYEAQ. This chain's CDR3 is CASSLEEREGYEQYF. The CDR3 DNA follows: TGTGCCAGCAGCTTAGAGGAGCGGGAGGGGTACGAGCAGTACTTC.

This clonotype was counted many times. The rearrangement joins TRBV27 to TRBJ1-2, with D uncertain. The CDR3 length is 13 residues. Germline CDR1 and CDR2: MNHEY and SMNVEV (reference sequence). Trimming cost V 3 bases and J 7 bases, with 12 bases left between them. CDR3 bases: TGTGCCAGCAGTTTTGGGGTTGATTTTGGCTACACCTTC. It is translated as CASSFGVDFGYTF.